One and the same sample provided the 14 T cell receptor beta chains below, sequenced in a study of blood T cell repertoires in COVID-19 (dated by TCRdb to 2018 to 2021). Library preparation was by the immunoSEQ multiplex PCR assay. This is the immuneACCESS table as TCRdb keeps it, with only in-frame sequences that have V and J called. A part of the clones is gone; compared with another copy, unresolved V genes explain less than half, and the rest is unexplained. The sample contains 50,000 to 80,000 clones, roughly 84% of them found a single time. 6.9% of the sample lies in the top ten. The sequenced sample consisted of peripheral blood. These TCRs come from a man aged 45-65 years with active COVID-19.

The genes are TRBV19 and TRBJ1-5, with 7 bases matching TRBD1. Trimming cost V 3 bases and J 3 bases; bases outside gene matches: 5. This CDR3 has 15 amino acids. Germline V CDR1 and CDR2: LNHDA, SQIVND (reference sequence). DNA of the CDR3: TGTGCCAGTAGTATTTCGACAGGGCACAATCAGCCCCAGCATTTT. Its protein is CASSISTGHNQPQHF.

V is TRBV19 and J is TRBJ1-2, with D unclear. The V and J ends lost 3 bases and 0 bases respectively, with 11 bases between them. This CDR3 is 15 amino acids long. Per germline, CDR1 LNHDA and CDR2 SQIVND (reference sequence). The CDR3 protein is CASSMVAVPNYGYTF. The CDR3 bases are TGTGCCAGTAGTATGGTGGCAGTCCCTAACTATGGCTACACCTTC. The complete variable domain, with remaining parts taken from reference TRBV19 and TRBJ1-2, reads DGGITQSPKYLFRKEGQNVTLSCEQNLNHDAMYWYRQDPGQGLRLIYYSQIVNDFQKGDIAEGYSVSREKKESFPLTVTSAQKNPTAFYLCASSMVAVPNYGYTFGSGTRLTVV.

This chain links TRBV19 with TRBJ1-5; 10 positions agree with TRBD1. The CDR3 extends over 15 amino acids. With 7 bases clipped from V and 4 bases from J, the junction kept 7 bases outside the gene matches. Germline V lookup: CDR1 LNHDA, CDR2 SQIVND (reference sequence). The CDR3 reads CASKGDRGWNQPQHF. As DNA, the CDR3 is TGTGCCAGTAAGGGGGACAGGGGATGGAATCAGCCCCAGCATTTT.

The chain is built from TRBV5-5 and TRBJ1-6; possibly TRBD1 for D (6 bases). In germline, CDR1 is SGHKS, CDR2 YYEKEE (reference sequence). Deletions cut 0 bases from V and 3 bases from J, with 10 bases between. This CDR3 contains 16 residues. DNA for the CDR3: TGTGCCAGCAGCTTGGAGGGACATCTCTATAATTCACCCCTCCACTTT. The encoded protein is CASSLEGHLYNSPLHF.

The V and J genes are TRBV3-1 (or the pseudogene TRBV3-2) and TRBJ1-2, with 10 nucleotides matching TRBD1. Germline V lookup: CDR1 LGHDT, CDR2 YNNKEL (reference sequence). The CDR3 runs to 16 residues. The V segment lost 4 bases and the J segment 1 base; nucleotides outside the gene matches: 6. CDR3: CASSPRGQGVNYGYTF. The CDR3 DNA is TGTGCCAGCAGCCCAAGAGGACAGGGGGTTAACTATGGCTACACCTTC.

The V and J genes are TRBV11-3 and TRBJ2-7; 13 bases agree with TRBD2. V lost 3 bases to trimming and J lost 2 bases; unmatched junction nucleotides: 4. Germline values: CDR1 SGHNT, CDR2 YENEEA. This CDR3 is built from 16 residues. For the CDR3, the DNA is TGTGCCAGCAGCTTGGTGACTAGCGGGAGGCCCTACGAGCAGTACGTC. Its protein product is CASSLVTSGRPYEQYV.

This clone was seen only once. V gene TRBV6-5 combines with J gene TRBJ1-6; tentative D call: TRBD1 (5 bases). From germline, CDR1 is MNHEY and CDR2 SVGAGI. The CDR3 covers 13 residues. Trimming took 5 bases from V and 8 from J, leaving 10 bases between them. In DNA form, the CDR3 reads TGTGCCAGCAGTCAGGCGGGGGATTCACCCCTCCACTTT. Translating it yields CASSQAGDSPLHF.

The chain links TRBV15 to TRBJ2-7; 9 positions agree with TRBD2. Germline trimming cut 3 bases from V and 2 bases from J; bases unmatched to any gene: 8. CDR1 is LNHNV and CDR2 is YYDKDF in the germline V gene (reference sequence). The CDR3 consists of 16 residues. The CDR3 sequence is CATSSPPSGGTYEQYF. As DNA, the CDR3 is TGTGCCACCAGCAGTCCCCCCAGCGGGGGGACCTACGAGCAGTACTTC.

The chain is built from TRBV19 and TRBJ1-1; D remains ambiguous. Per germline, CDR1 LNHDA and CDR2 SQIVND (reference sequence). V shed 3 bases and J shed 1 base, with 9 bases lying between them. There are 14 residues in the CDR3. In nucleotides, the CDR3 is TGTGCCAGTAGTATGCGACAAACGAACACTGAAGCTTTCTTT. Translation gives CASSMRQTNTEAFF.

This rearrangement joins TRBV5-1 to TRBJ2-7; 7 bases agree with TRBD1. CDR1 is SGHRS and CDR2 is YFSETQ in the germline V gene. Trimming cost V 3 bases and J 5 bases; bases outside gene matches: 5. There are 13 residues in the CDR3. The CDR3 DNA reads TGCGCCAGCAGCTATGACAGGGTGGACGAGCAGTACTTC. It codes for CASSYDRVDEQYF.

This chain connects TRBV11-2 to TRBJ2-2, with D possibly matching TRBD2 (6 bases). The CDR3 contains 13 residues. Trimming removed 5 bases from V and 4 bases from J, with 8 bases in between. CDR1 and CDR2 from the germline V gene are SGHAT and FQNNGV. CDR3 sequence: CASSGLRTGELFF. CDR3 in DNA: TGTGCCAGCAGCGGACTACGCACCGGGGAGCTGTTTTTT. The whole variable domain, filled in from reference TRBV11-2 and TRBJ2-2, reads EAGVAQSPRYKIIEKRQSVAFWCNPISGHATLYWYQQILGQGPKLLIQFQNNGVVDDSQLPKDRFSAERLKGVDSTLKIQPAKLEDSAVYLCASSGLRTGELFFGEGSRLTVL.

V and J are TRBV19 and TRBJ2-7; TRBD1 agrees at 7 bases. V lost 4 bases and J lost 3; bases outside the gene matches: 3. The CDR3 spans 13 residues. Germline V gene data show CDR1 as LNHDA and CDR2 as SQIVND (reference sequence). CDR3 amino acids: CASSKTGRYEQYF. The CDR3 coding sequence is TGTGCCAGTAGTAAGACAGGGCGCTACGAGCAGTACTTC.

The chain has TRBV27 and TRBJ2-7; TRBD1 aligns across 11 bases. V lost 9 bases to trimming and J lost 3 bases; unmatched junction nucleotides: 10. The CDR3 loop spans 15 amino acids. Germline CDR1 reads MNHEY; CDR2 reads SMNVEV (reference sequence). The CDR3 loop is CASLGWDRGFYEQYV. The CDR3 DNA follows: TGTGCCAGTCTTGGATGGGACAGGGGGTTCTACGAGCAGTACGTC.

This clone is medium-sized. The CDR3 DNA reads as TGCGCCAGCAGCTTGGTTCAGGGGGCGGACACCGGGGAGCTGTTTTTT. Translated: CASSLVQGADTGELFF. V usage is TRBV5-1 and J usage is TRBJ2-2; 8 positions match TRBD1. The CDR3 extends over 16 amino acids. The V gene end was trimmed by 0 bases and the J gene end by 3 bases; junction bases not matched to a gene: 4. Germline lookup yields CDR1 SGHRS and CDR2 YFSETQ.